Following are 7 T cell receptor beta chains from one sample sequenced in a study of blood T cell repertoires in COVID-19. Produced via immunoSEQ multiplex PCR; TCRdb's table is partial and in-frame only. This sample has 250,000 to 300,000 clones; 82% occur once, and the top ten carry roughly 3.1%. Sequencing input: peripheral blood. These TCRs come from a woman between 18 and 29 years old with acute or convalescent COVID-19.

The CDR3 DNA is TGTGCCAGCAGCTTAATCTTACGGGTCTCCTATAATTCACCCCTCCACTTT. Encoded protein: CASSLILRVSYNSPLHF. The rearrangement joins TRBV7-2 to TRBJ1-6; D is ambiguous. The germline CDR1 and CDR2 sequences are SGHTA and FQGNSA. V lost 2 bases to trimming and J lost 0 bases, with 11 bases between them. The CDR3 is made up of 17 amino acids.

The chain carries TRBV5-4 and TRBJ2-7; 8 bases are shared with TRBD1. This CDR3 spans 15 amino acids. The germline gives CDR1 SGHNT, CDR2 YYREEE (reference sequence). With 1 base clipped from V and 2 bases from J, the junction kept 5 bases outside the gene matches. The CDR3 coding sequence is TGTGCCAGCAGCTTGTGGGACAGGTTTGCCTACGAGCAGTACTTC. It is translated as CASSLWDRFAYEQYF.

The chain recombines TRBV5-6 with TRBJ2-3, with D possibly being TRBD2 (6 bases). The CDR3 is made up of 15 amino acids. Germline CDR1 and CDR2: SGHDT and YYEEEE. V was trimmed by 2 bases and J by 3 bases, leaving 13 bases between them. The CDR3 region is CASSFWREGTDTQYF. The CDR3 region has the DNA TGTGCCAGCAGCTTCTGGCGGGAAGGGACAGATACGCAGTATTTT.

This chain uses TRBV7-2 with TRBJ1-1; weak D call: TRBD1 (5 bases). The CDR3 spans 12 residues. The V and J ends lost 5 bases and 6 bases respectively, with 10 bases between them. Germline V gene data show CDR1 as SGHTA and CDR2 as FQGNSA. DNA of the CDR3: TGTGCCAGCAGCCGGGGGTCCGCTGAAGCTTTCTTT. Amino acid sequence: CASSRGSAEAFF. The variable domain in full, completed from reference TRBV7-2 and TRBJ1-1, reads GAGVSQSPSNKVTEKGKDVELRCDPISGHTALYWYRQSLGQGLEFLIYFQGNSAPDKSGLPSDRFSAERTGGSVSTLTIQRTQQEDSAVYLCASSRGSAEAFFGQGTRLTVV.

This chain connects TRBV6-2 or TRBV6-3 to TRBJ1-2, with D possibly matching TRBD1 (5 bases). Between the trimmed V and J ends, which lost 0 bases and 4 bases, there was a span of 12 bases. The germline gives CDR1 MNHEY, CDR2 SVGEGT. This CDR3 has 15 amino acids. CDR3 region: CASSYSDGDFYGYTF. The CDR3, as DNA: TGTGCCAGCAGTTACTCCGACGGGGACTTCTATGGCTACACCTTC.

V usage is TRBV19 and J usage is TRBJ2-1, with unresolved D. The CDR3 has 11 amino acids. The V and J ends lost 3 bases and 10 bases respectively, with 7 bases between them. Per germline, CDR1 LNHDA and CDR2 SQIVND (reference sequence). The CDR3 here is CASSITAEQFF. DNA of the CDR3: TGTGCCAGTAGTATTACAGCAGAGCAGTTCTTC.

This clone was observed a handful of times. V usage is TRBV5-1 and J usage is TRBJ2-3, with D possibly being TRBD1 (6 bases). Trimming removed 4 bases from V and 1 base from J, with 13 bases in between. Germline loops: CDR1 SGHRS, CDR2 YFSETQ. This CDR3 has 15 residues. CDR3 in amino acids: CASSGSGVGTDTQYF. In DNA, the CDR3 is TGCGCCAGCAGCGGATCAGGGGTAGGCACAGATACGCAGTATTTT.